This section outlines one T cell receptor (beta chain) sequence together with its context. Its antigen is unknown. A much larger clone differs by one base, so this may be a read error. Sequenced by immunoSEQ multiplex PCR; TCRdb stores in-frame clones only, minus some. Of hundreds of thousands of clones in the sample, roughly 98% were seen once. CD8 cells classed as naive were CD45RO-negative and positively selected for CCR7, excluding terminally differentiated effector memory CD45RA+ cells. This sample is part of a study of shared clonotypes between healthy human individuals. Study at large: CD8 memory received one plate per donor, CD8 naive two, CD4 memory three and CD4 naive three.

Study-wide points: Relative to their counterparts shared across all four donors, non-shared clonotypes exhibited diminished generation probabilities. Some naive CD4 clonotypes, roughly 4.7%, turned up in common across several donors. Incompleteness in sorted-subset sequencing, despite large depth, was shown by rarefaction.

Unmatched junction bases numbered 2, after V lost 5 bases and J lost 1 base. Looked up from germline, CDR1 is MDHEN and CDR2 is SYDVKM. This CDR3 comprises 13 residues. Sample: naive CD8+ T cells sorted from blood. The sequence was collected from a man aged 25-45 years in good health. The V and J genes are TRBV28 and TRBJ2-7; the match to TRBD1 covers 7 bases. In nucleotides, the CDR3 is TGTGCCAGCAGTGGGACAGCTTCCTACGAGCAGTACTTC. This sequence encodes CASSGTASYEQYF.